Listed below are T cell receptor beta chains from one sample, sequenced in a study of B cell selection in AIRE deficiency. TCRdb keeps only in-frame clones here, not all; method: immunoSEQ multiplex PCR. The data contain roughly 25,000 clones, less than 97% of them singletons. The sequencing sample was made of CD4+CD127+ conventional T cells sorted from PBMCs. All receptors derive from a human donor in good health. CDR3s include the opening cysteine and the closing phenylalanine or tryptophan. The D gene is left open where the match is weak. Only some rows state a clone size, as once, few, many or a class for expanded clones.

J gene,V gene,D gene,clone size,CDR3 protein,CDR3 DNA
TRBJ1-6,TRBV27,.,.,CASSLSDRFNSPLHF,TGTGCCAGCAGTTTATCCGACAGGTTCAATTCACCCCTCCACTTT
TRBJ2-6,TRBV6-5,.,.,CASSAQVSGANVLTF,TGTGCCAGCAGTGCACAGGTCTCTGGGGCCAACGTCCTGACTTTC
TRBJ2-2,TRBV7-3,TRBD2,.,CASSLKGTSTGELFF,TGTGCCAGCAGCTTAAAAGGGACTAGCACCGGGGAGCTGTTTTTT
TRBJ2-7,TRBV6-1,.,.,CASSAAYEQYF,TGTGCCAGCAGTGCCGCTTACGAGCAGTACTTC
TRBJ2-5,TRBV14,.,.,CASSQGPGVKQETQYF,TGTGCCAGCAGCCAAGGTCCGGGAGTGAAGCAAGAGACCCAGTACTTC
TRBJ2-3,TRBV29-1,TRBD1,.,CSVVKGQATDTQYF,TGCAGCGTTGTCAAGGGACAGGCTACAGATACGCAGTATTTT
TRBJ2-3,TRBV7-3,TRBD2,once,CASSPLGLAGGAPDTQYF,TGTGCCAGCAGCCCACTGGGACTAGCGGGAGGGGCCCCAGATACGCAGTATTTT
TRBJ2-1,TRBV5-4,.,.,CASSGGGTNYNEQFF,TGTGCCAGCAGCGGAGGCGGGACAAACTACAATGAGCAGTTCTTC
TRBJ1-3,TRBV10-3,.,.,CAISRQAPGNTIYF,TGTGCCATCAGTAGACAGGCCCCCGGAAACACCATATATTTT
TRBJ2-3,TRBV5-1,.,.,CASSSANLTSLNTDTQYF,TGCGCCAGCAGCTCCGCCAATCTTACTAGTCTCAATACAGATACGCAGTATTTT
TRBJ2-2,TRBV18,.,.,CASSPWGYRNTGELFF,TGTGCCAGCTCACCCTGGGGTTATCGGAACACCGGGGAGCTGTTTTTT
TRBJ2-7,TRBV6-6,TRBD2,.,CASSYAGRADYEQYF,TGTGCCAGCAGTTACGCAGGGAGGGCCGACTACGAGCAGTACTTC
TRBJ2-7,TRBV7-6,.,few,CASSLREDSYEQYF,TGTGCCAGCAGCTTAAGGGAGGACTCCTACGAGCAGTACTTC
TRBJ1-1,TRBV28,.,once,CASSRTGNTEAFF,TGTGCCAGCAGTCGGACGGGGAACACTGAAGCTTTCTTT
TRBJ2-7,TRBV9,.,once,CASSVNLKSYEQYF,TGTGCCAGCAGCGTAAATCTGAAAAGCTACGAGCAGTACTTC
TRBJ2-6,TRBV30,.,.,CAWNLPRPISGANVLTF,TGTGCCTGGAATCTCCCCCGCCCAATATCTGGGGCCAACGTCCTGACTTTC
TRBJ1-3,TRBV5-4,.,.,CASSLGLGGNTIYF,TGTGCCAGCAGCTTGGGGCTTGGGGGAAACACCATATATTTT
TRBJ2-7,TRBV4-2,.,.,CASSQDVLASYEQYF,TGTGCCAGCAGCCAAGACGTTCTAGCGAGCTACGAGCAGTACTTC
TRBJ1-1,TRBV30,.,once,CAWSPEAFF,TGTGCCTGGAGTCCAGAAGCTTTCTTT
TRBJ2-4,TRBV5-1,.,.,CASSLGATNIQYF,TGCGCCAGCAGCTTGGGCGCCACAAACATTCAGTACTTC
TRBJ2-1,TRBV5-6,.,.,CASSFWGGEQFF,TGTGCCAGCAGCTTTTGGGGAGGTGAGCAGTTCTTC
TRBJ1-5,TRBV30,.,.,CAWSVGAQPQHF,TGTGCCTGGAGTGTTGGGGCTCAGCCCCAGCATTTT
TRBJ2-1,TRBV7-2,.,.,CASSYQGGDTYNEQFF,TGTGCCAGCAGCTACCAAGGAGGAGACACCTACAATGAGCAGTTCTTC
TRBJ2-5,TRBV18,.,.,CASSHRTDEETQYF,TGTGCCAGCTCACACCGGACAGACGAAGAGACCCAGTACTTC
TRBJ2-1,TRBV10-1,TRBD2,few,CASSWTSGSIDEQFF,TGCGCCAGCAGTTGGACTAGCGGGAGTATCGATGAGCAGTTCTTC
TRBJ1-2,TRBV29-1,.,.,CSVEGPFQGPNLYGYTF,TGCAGCGTTGAAGGACCCTTCCAGGGACCTAACCTCTATGGCTACACCTTC
TRBJ2-7,TRBV27,.,.,CASSLVFGPFDEQYF,TGTGCCAGCAGTTTGGTGTTTGGCCCCTTCGACGAGCAGTACTTC
TRBJ2-3,TRBV14,.,.,CASSHPLGGREKTDTQYF,TGTGCCAGCAGCCACCCCCTCGGGGGGCGGGAGAAGACAGATACGCAGTATTTT
TRBJ2-7,TRBV7-2,TRBD2,.,CASSPQGGVAGVEQYF,TGTGCCAGCAGCCCCCAGGGGGGAGTAGCGGGAGTCGAGCAGTACTTC
TRBJ2-7,TRBV6-1,TRBD2,once,CASSGGLDEQYF,TGTGCCAGCTCGGGAGGGTTAGACGAGCAGTACTTC
TRBJ2-3,TRBV27,.,.,CASSSMQGPRGIDTQYF,TGTGCCAGCAGTAGCATGCAGGGACCTCGGGGGATAGATACGCAGTATTTT
TRBJ2-2,TRBV19,.,.,CASSIDHPTGELFF,TGTGCCAGTAGTATAGACCACCCCACCGGGGAGCTGTTTTTT
TRBJ2-3,TRBV29-1,TRBD2,.,CSVRRELTDTQYF,TGCAGCGTTCGGCGGGAGTTAACAGATACGCAGTATTTT
TRBJ1-2,TRBV11-2,TRBD1,.,CASSFPSGGYGYTF,TGTGCCAGCAGCTTCCCTTCAGGGGGCTATGGCTACACCTTC
TRBJ1-6,TRBV5-6,TRBD1,.,CASSSGQEESPLHF,TGTGCCAGCAGCTCGGGACAGGAGGAATCACCCCTCCACTTT
TRBJ1-4,TRBV27,TRBD1,.,CASSFRGQGEKLFF,TGTGCCAGCAGTTTTCGGGGACAGGGGGAGAAACTGTTTTTT
TRBJ2-7,TRBV20-1,.,.,CSARDVYEQYF,TGCAGTGCTAGAGACGTATACGAGCAGTACTTC
TRBJ2-5,TRBV11-2,.,.,CASSLDWQETQYF,TGTGCCAGCAGCCTTGACTGGCAAGAGACCCAGTACTTC
TRBJ2-3,TRBV6-1,TRBD1,.,CASSAGTGVTDTQYF,TGTGCCAGCAGTGCCGGGACAGGGGTCACAGATACGCAGTATTTT
TRBJ2-5,TRBV5-1,TRBD2,.,CASSSGELQETQYF,TGCGCCAGCTCTAGCGGAGAGTTACAAGAGACCCAGTACTTC
TRBJ1-2,TRBV28,.,.,CASSLLAPGGEDGYTF,TGTGCCAGCAGTTTATTGGCCCCGGGGGGCGAAGATGGCTACACCTTC
TRBJ2-5,TRBV29-1,.,.,CSALRGVGETQYF,TGCAGCGCCCTTCGCGGGGTGGGAGAGACCCAGTACTTC
TRBJ1-6,TRBV27,.,.,CASSEKGSGGSPLHF,TGTGCCAGCAGTGAGAAGGGTAGCGGGGGCTCACCCCTCCACTTT
TRBJ2-1,TRBV4-1,.,.,CASSLRAMSSYNEQFF,TGCGCCAGCAGCCTACGAGCGATGAGCTCCTACAATGAGCAGTTCTTC
TRBJ2-5,TRBV6-1,TRBD1,.,CASSRDRGLGEQYF,TGTGCCAGCAGCCGAGACAGGGGGCTAGGGGAGCAGTACTTC
TRBJ2-2,TRBV7-2,.,.,CASSFQGGELFF,TGTGCCAGCAGCTTCCAGGGCGGGGAGCTGTTTTTT
TRBJ1-2,TRBV15,TRBD1,.,CATSRGTGGYGYTF,TGTGCCACCAGCAGAGGGACAGGGGGATATGGCTACACCTTC
TRBJ2-5,TRBV28,.,once,CASSLLASATQYF,TGTGCCAGCAGTTTGTTAGCAAGCGCGACCCAGTACTTC
TRBJ1-1,TRBV6-5,.,.,CASSYVYSLEAFF,TGTGCCAGCAGTTACGTATACAGTCTTGAAGCTTTCTTT
TRBJ2-5,TRBV19,TRBD2,once,CASSIAKAGVLPETQYF,TGTGCCAGTAGTATAGCAAAGGCGGGAGTCCTCCCGGAGACCCAGTACTTC
TRBJ1-1,TRBV9,.,.,CASSAFPLNTEAFF,TGTGCCAGCAGCGCGTTCCCTTTGAACACTGAAGCTTTCTTT
TRBJ2-1,TRBV9,.,.,CASSLDGSSYNEQFF,TGTGCCAGCAGTTTGGACGGAAGCTCCTACAATGAGCAGTTCTTC
TRBJ1-4,TRBV5-5,TRBD1,.,CASSFGQGAEKLFF,TGTGCCAGCAGCTTCGGACAGGGGGCTGAAAAACTGTTTTTT
TRBJ1-4,TRBV4-1,.,.,CASSQGAITNEKLFF,TGCGCCAGCAGCCAAGGGGCTATAACTAATGAAAAACTGTTTTTT
TRBJ2-5,TRBV29-1,.,.,CSVGALQETQYF,TGCAGCGTTGGGGCGCTTCAAGAGACCCAGTACTTC